This TCR beta chain was retrieved from a study of T cells in Graves' hyperthyroidism and ophthalmopathy. Study overall: The initial diagnosis was the point when peripheral blood was collected, ahead of any treatment.

CDR3 length equals 14 residues. At least ten counts were recorded for this clonotype. Amplified TCR beta CDR3 regions came from RNA transcripts. Carried out on the TCR CDR3, a first-round RT-PCR used the HTBI primer set. Each CDR3 protein gets one entry after TCRdb re-called the multiplex PCR reads with MiXCR. The data show roughly 280,000 distinct CDR3 sequences, about 18% seen once. The V and J genes are TRBV3-2 and TRBJ2-5. TRBV3-2 is tagged as a pseudogene. The sample comprised blood. The origin of this receptor is a woman in her sixties or seventies with Graves' ophthalmopathy. CDR3 sequence reads: CASRQEAAQETQYF. The CDR3 DNA reads as TGTGCCAGCAGGCAGGAGGCGGCTCAAGAGACCCAGTACTTC.